Listed below are T cell receptor beta chains from one sample, sequenced in a study of T cell responses to AZD1222 COVID-19 vaccine. Clones were sequenced by immunoSEQ multiplex PCR, and TCRdb holds only the in-frame ones, with some missing. The sample records over 150,000 clones, approximately 92% being singletons. This material consisted of peripheral blood, taken 28 days after the second dose of the MenACWY control vaccine. Receptors originate from an adult who received the MenACWY meningococcal vaccine as a control. Both conserved end residues are trimmed from each CDR3. A D gene is named only where the DNA matches it firmly. A row's size may be missing; if present it is once, few, many or a size class.

abundance: NA; j_gene: TRBJ1-1; d_gene: NA; v_gene: TRBV30; CDR3aa: AWKFGGGAF
abundance: NA; j_gene: TRBJ1-1; d_gene: NA; v_gene: TRBV3-1/TRBV3-2; CDR3aa: ASSQDSGKAF
abundance: NA; j_gene: TRBJ2-5; d_gene: NA; v_gene: TRBV6-5; CDR3aa: ASSYSKETQY
abundance: once; j_gene: TRBJ2-1; d_gene: NA; v_gene: TRBV11-3; CDR3aa: ASSLGTASYNEQF
abundance: NA; j_gene: TRBJ1-5; d_gene: NA; v_gene: TRBV3-1/TRBV3-2; CDR3aa: ASSQEGPQH
abundance: NA; j_gene: TRBJ1-1; d_gene: NA; v_gene: TRBV14; CDR3aa: ASSLTQSNTEAF
abundance: few; j_gene: TRBJ2-1; d_gene: NA; v_gene: TRBV7-2; CDR3aa: ASSFQTYNEQF
abundance: NA; j_gene: TRBJ1-2; d_gene: NA; v_gene: TRBV12-3/TRBV12-4; CDR3aa: ASSLEGFYGYT
abundance: NA; j_gene: TRBJ1-2; d_gene: NA; v_gene: TRBV18; CDR3aa: ASSPEPYGYT
abundance: once; j_gene: TRBJ1-1; d_gene: NA; v_gene: TRBV6-5; CDR3aa: ASSYSRRSLNTEAF
abundance: NA; j_gene: TRBJ2-6; d_gene: NA; v_gene: TRBV19; CDR3aa: ATSGVSSGANVLT
abundance: NA; j_gene: TRBJ2-6; d_gene: NA; v_gene: TRBV28; CDR3aa: ASSLRAFRANVLT
abundance: NA; j_gene: TRBJ2-3; d_gene: NA; v_gene: TRBV30; CDR3aa: AWSVFRPTDTQY
abundance: NA; j_gene: TRBJ1-6; d_gene: TRBD1; v_gene: TRBV5-1; CDR3aa: ASRQTGDYNSPLH
abundance: NA; j_gene: TRBJ1-2; d_gene: NA; v_gene: TRBV27; CDR3aa: ASSLVGEGYGYT
abundance: NA; j_gene: TRBJ1-3; d_gene: TRBD1; v_gene: TRBV15; CDR3aa: ATSRDAQGAEGNTIY
abundance: NA; j_gene: TRBJ1-5; d_gene: NA; v_gene: TRBV5-8; CDR3aa: ASSHKTGRNQPQH
abundance: NA; j_gene: TRBJ1-1; d_gene: NA; v_gene: TRBV4-1; CDR3aa: ASSQDNKLLEAF
abundance: NA; j_gene: TRBJ1-5; d_gene: TRBD1; v_gene: TRBV10-2; CDR3aa: ASSESKTGVRNQPQH
abundance: NA; j_gene: TRBJ2-7; d_gene: TRBD1; v_gene: TRBV5-1; CDR3aa: ASSLGRTGIPYEQY
abundance: NA; j_gene: TRBJ2-7; d_gene: TRBD2; v_gene: TRBV7-2; CDR3aa: ASSSDRTGGGD
abundance: NA; j_gene: TRBJ1-3; d_gene: NA; v_gene: TRBV30; CDR3aa: GRPGPGNTIY
abundance: NA; j_gene: TRBJ1-3; d_gene: TRBD1; v_gene: TRBV5-6; CDR3aa: ASSLLGGTGSGNTIY
abundance: NA; j_gene: TRBJ2-5; d_gene: NA; v_gene: TRBV7-2; CDR3aa: ASSSLASGLNLETQY
abundance: once; j_gene: TRBJ1-1; d_gene: NA; v_gene: TRBV27; CDR3aa: ASSFDWGKNTEAF
abundance: NA; j_gene: TRBJ2-1; d_gene: NA; v_gene: TRBV7-9; CDR3aa: ASSLGYNEQF
abundance: NA; j_gene: TRBJ1-5; d_gene: NA; v_gene: TRBV28; CDR3aa: ASSLLNGGNQPQH
abundance: NA; j_gene: TRBJ1-6; d_gene: NA; v_gene: TRBV19; CDR3aa: ASSIKLGAGQGDSPLH
abundance: NA; j_gene: TRBJ2-2; d_gene: NA; v_gene: TRBV5-1; CDR3aa: ASSDARKNTGELF
abundance: NA; j_gene: TRBJ1-4; d_gene: NA; v_gene: TRBV10-2; CDR3aa: ASSDSHEKLF
abundance: once; j_gene: TRBJ1-4; d_gene: NA; v_gene: TRBV3-1/TRBV3-2; CDR3aa: ASSQTDSGGEKLF
abundance: NA; j_gene: TRBJ2-5; d_gene: NA; v_gene: TRBV3-1/TRBV3-2; CDR3aa: ASSQASEETQY
abundance: NA; j_gene: TRBJ2-1; d_gene: TRBD1; v_gene: TRBV4-2; CDR3aa: ASSQEGRTGGEQF
abundance: NA; j_gene: TRBJ2-1; d_gene: TRBD2; v_gene: TRBV12-5; CDR3aa: ASGLKAGVQF
abundance: NA; j_gene: TRBJ2-3; d_gene: TRBD1; v_gene: TRBV5-1; CDR3aa: ASSRAGQGPDTQY
abundance: NA; j_gene: TRBJ1-5; d_gene: NA; v_gene: TRBV19; CDR3aa: ASSISALAGQPQH
abundance: NA; j_gene: TRBJ2-2; d_gene: NA; v_gene: TRBV18; CDR3aa: ASSPPSGTAGELF
abundance: NA; j_gene: TRBJ1-1; d_gene: TRBD1; v_gene: TRBV7-3; CDR3aa: ASSDQQGEAF
abundance: NA; j_gene: TRBJ2-2; d_gene: NA; v_gene: TRBV3-1/TRBV3-2; CDR3aa: ASSLGAWGAGELF
abundance: NA; j_gene: TRBJ2-7; d_gene: NA; v_gene: TRBV15; CDR3aa: ATSRDPGYLYEQY
abundance: NA; j_gene: TRBJ1-6; d_gene: NA; v_gene: TRBV6-5; CDR3aa: ASGEGGSPLH
abundance: NA; j_gene: TRBJ2-5; d_gene: NA; v_gene: TRBV7-2; CDR3aa: ASSLGGQETQY
abundance: NA; j_gene: TRBJ1-3; d_gene: NA; v_gene: TRBV12-3/TRBV12-4; CDR3aa: ASSKRAGNTIY
abundance: once; j_gene: TRBJ1-5; d_gene: TRBD1; v_gene: TRBV5-5; CDR3aa: ASSFAQGYQPQH
abundance: NA; j_gene: TRBJ2-3; d_gene: NA; v_gene: TRBV21-1; CDR3aa: ASSKYGGKGTDTQY
abundance: NA; j_gene: TRBJ1-2; d_gene: NA; v_gene: TRBV15; CDR3aa: ATSRLQGNYGYT
abundance: NA; j_gene: TRBJ1-2; d_gene: TRBD1; v_gene: TRBV5-1; CDR3aa: ASSTGTDGYT
abundance: NA; j_gene: TRBJ2-3; d_gene: NA; v_gene: TRBV18; CDR3aa: ASSPSAGVITTDTQY
abundance: NA; j_gene: TRBJ1-4; d_gene: TRBD1; v_gene: TRBV4-1; CDR3aa: ASSQSTGERKEKLF
abundance: NA; j_gene: TRBJ2-1; d_gene: TRBD1; v_gene: TRBV6-5; CDR3aa: ASGFRDRGHNEQF
abundance: NA; j_gene: TRBJ2-3; d_gene: TRBD1; v_gene: TRBV24-1; CDR3aa: ATRQGDTQY
abundance: NA; j_gene: TRBJ2-2; d_gene: NA; v_gene: TRBV5-1; CDR3aa: ASSPSLDTGELF
abundance: NA; j_gene: TRBJ1-5; d_gene: NA; v_gene: TRBV28; CDR3aa: ASSEQGWQPQH
abundance: NA; j_gene: TRBJ2-2; d_gene: NA; v_gene: TRBV3-1/TRBV3-2; CDR3aa: ASSQSQNTGELF
abundance: NA; j_gene: TRBJ1-4; d_gene: TRBD1; v_gene: TRBV7-8; CDR3aa: ASSSPGTGIREKLF